This entry lists 9 T cell receptor beta chains sequenced from one sample in a study of blood T cells in healthy people across ages (dated by TCRdb to the mid-2010s). Libraries were made using 5' RACE. The sequencing machine was an Illumina HiSeq 2500. A second PCR of about 6 to 11 cycles was performed with a sample-barcoded 5' primer and a J-beta primer mix. The public reads were reprocessed in TCRdb via fastp at Q25 and MiXCR, keeping in-frame beta chains. Merged by CDR3 protein, the rows form single entries marked with the most common genes and DNA. Counted in this sample were about 1.8 million distinct CDR3 sequences; roughly 50% of them appeared once. The ten largest clones represent more than 2% of the sample. Input material: blood. The origin of the receptors is a woman aged 35 to 49 in good health.

J is TRBJ2-5 and V is TRBV24-1; weak D call: TRBD1 (5 bases). Germline V lookup: CDR1 KGHDR, CDR2 SFDVKD. Trimming cost V 4 bases and J 2 bases, with 16 bases left between them. The CDR3 totals 16 residues. CDR3 DNA sequence: TGTGCCACCAGTGACCCCGACAGCCAGCATCAAGAGACCCAGTACTTC. It codes for CATSDPDSQHQETQYF.

The V and J genes are TRBV20-1 and TRBJ2-7, with TRBD2 matching 10 bases. The CDR3 has 15 residues. CDR1 is DFQATT, CDR2 SNEGSKA, per germline (reference sequence). J gave up 4 bases and V 4 bases, and 10 bases lay outside the gene matches. The CDR3 protein is CSATLAGEAPYEQYF. In DNA, the CDR3 is TGCAGTGCTACCCTAGCGGGGGAGGCCCCTTACGAGCAGTACTTC.

The rearrangement joins TRBV28 to TRBJ2-3; 7 bases match TRBD2. J gave up 4 bases and V 5 bases, and 9 bases lay outside the gene matches. The germline V gene has CDR1 MDHEN and CDR2 SYDVKM. CDR3 length: 15 residues. The DNA for the CDR3 is TGTGCCAGCAGTAGCCCTAAGGGAGGGGCAGATACGCAGTATTTT. Amino acid sequence: CASSSPKGGADTQYF.

The V and J genes are TRBV7-9 and TRBJ2-7; tentative D call: TRBD1 (6 bases). The length of the CDR3 is 14 residues. Germline-derived CDR1 and CDR2 are SEHNR and FQNEAQ (reference sequence). V dropped 3 bases and J dropped 2 bases, with 11 bases sitting between them. The CDR3 nucleotides read TGTGCCAGCAGCTTGGACAGCGTAACCTACGAGCAGTACTTC. Translated: CASSLDSVTYEQYF.

The chain recombines TRBV3-1 with TRBJ2-7; D is unresolved. CDR3 size: 14 residues. From germline, CDR1 is LGHDT and CDR2 YNNKEL (reference sequence). V shed 1 base and J shed 2 bases, with 9 bases lying between them. The CDR3 DNA follows: TGTGCCAGCAGCCAAGGGGCCCCCCCCTACGAGCAGTACTTC. It is translated as CASSQGAPPYEQYF.

This chain joins TRBV6-1 and TRBJ2-4; D is unclear. The V and J ends lost 5 bases and 7 bases respectively, with 18 bases between them. The CDR3 totals 15 residues. Per germline, CDR1 MNHNS and CDR2 SASEGT. CDR3 protein: CASSPNPSTANIQYF. The CDR3 DNA reads as TGTGCCAGCAGTCCAAATCCGTCGACCGCGAACATTCAGTACTTC.

The CDR3 spells CASRSPGLPYGYTF. DNA for the CDR3: TGTGCCAGCAGATCTCCGGGATTACCCTATGGCTACACCTTC. V is TRBV2 and J is TRBJ1-2; D ambiguous. Germline assignment: CDR1 SNHLY and CDR2 FYNNEI. Trimming left V 6 bases short and J 4 bases short, with 15 bases between. The CDR3 has 14 amino acids.

The chain couples TRBV6-6 to TRBJ1-5; 11 bases fit TRBD1. The CDR3 is 17 amino acids. V dropped 5 bases and J dropped 5; count of bases not matched to a gene: 11. Germline loops: CDR1 MNHNY, CDR2 SVGAGI (reference sequence). The CDR3 sequence: CASSRSPGTGGDQPQHF. Written as DNA, the CDR3 is TGTGCCAGCAGTCGGTCTCCCGGGACAGGGGGTGATCAGCCCCAGCATTTT.

Remarks on this clonotype: Its ends do not fully match the called genes, so a read error is possible. The chain combines TRBV2 with TRBJ1-5, with TRBD1 identical over 10 bases. Germline values: CDR1 SNHLY, CDR2 FYNNEI. CDR3 length: 14 residues. CDR3 DNA: TGCGCCAGCAACCGACAGGGGGCTCTTGAGCCCCAGCATTTT. As protein: CASNRQGALEPQHF.